The clone carrying this T cell receptor beta chain was counted at least ten times. Noted time point: newly diagnosed GD, antithyroid drugs for less than 3 months. RNA from PBMCs was the source of the TCR library. The data stem from a study of regulatory T cells in long-lasting Graves disease. Construction of TCR beta libraries relied on iRepertoire HTBI primers and on Arm-PCR targeting CDR3 regions. Original analysis: Taken together, the samples had 62 TRBV and more than 12 TRBJ segments identified. TCRdb re-derived calls from the multiplex PCR reads in MiXCR, one entry per CDR3 protein. The V and J calls shown here were made by TCRdb, not taken from the authors' results. The repertoire has over 500,000 distinct CDR3 sequences, 15% to 20% of them found once; the top ten carry around 12%. The CDR3 has 16 amino acids. The V gene's germline CDR1 is SGHNT and CDR2 YENEEA. Germline trimming cut 4 bases from V and 4 bases from J; bases unmatched to any gene: 5.

In addition, the sample was reused for a study of T cells in Graves' hyperthyroidism and ophthalmopathy. From that report: Primed by the HTBI set, a first-round RT-PCR was run on the TCR CDR3.

Sample: peripheral blood mononuclear cells (PBMCs), taken at new diagnosis, from a patient treated with antithyroid drugs. This sequence originates from a man younger than 35 with Graves disease. The J gene is TRBJ2-2, the V gene TRBV11-3; 11 positions agree with TRBD2. CDR3 nucleotide sequence: TGTGCCAGCAGCTCCAGACTAGCGGGACTCACCGGGGAGCTGTTTTTT. It is translated as CASSSRLAGLTGELFF.